A selection of T cell receptor beta chains follows, all from one sample in a study of T cells in Graves' hyperthyroidism and ophthalmopathy. TCRdb re-called the multiplex PCR reads with MiXCR, one entry per CDR3 protein. The repertoire includes a few hundred thousand distinct CDR3 sequences, 14% of them detected once, and 15% to 20% sits in the top ten. The sequenced sample consisted of blood. These receptor sequences come from a woman aged 30 to 39 with Graves' ophthalmopathy. The CDR3 runs from the conserved cysteine through the conserved F or W. Each record gives: CDR3 length, V gene, clone size, CDR3 protein. Clone size is stated in some rows and not others, as once, few, many or a class when expanded.

16	TRBV28	many	CASRGGARRGGYGYTF
15	TRBV2	-	CAGRATAGGNSPLHF
13	TRBV20-1	few	CSARASGEETQYF
16	TRBV20-1	many	CSASGGAKRRTDTQYF
14	TRBV28	many	CASSSSRGRETQYF
17	TRBV11-1	-	CASSSGGGLAGAYEQYF
14	TRBV19	-	CASSTAGRGYGYTF
20	TRBV7-9	many	CASSSFWGTGTGPGANVLTF
15	TRBV19	-	CASSRNQDPNYGYTF
11	TRBV2	many	CASRWNTEAFF
16	TRBV10-3	many	CAIRKALAGETDTQYF
16	TRBV14	many	CASSLTSGANTGELFF
13	TRBV5-1	-	CASREGENEKLFF
15	TRBV11-2	-	CASSLESGGRETQYF
15	TRBV28	many	CASSHRDRGLEKLFF
15	TRBV27	many	CASSITKGQGAEAFF
14	TRBV28	-	CASSLGEVNSPLHF
18	TRBV18	many	CASSPRRSGTGSVNEQFF
17	TRBV28	many	CASSFSRDGQQQYEQYF
12	TRBV19	many	CASSWRNQPQHF
15	TRBV19	-	CASSVGTIATYEQYF
13	TRBV27	many	CASSWTGVTEAFF
13	TRBV12-3/TRBV12-4	many	CASSPQRRDEQYF
16	TRBV5-6	many	CASSISGGHYTDTQYF
16	TRBV9	-	CASSVETSGGNNEQFF
17	TRBV24-1	-	CATSDLGQGAPRETQYF
15	TRBV7-9	many	CASSEKQGFTGELFF
11	TRBV19	many	CASQSAGELFF
15	TRBV28	many	CASSLPAGWAETQYF
14	TRBV5-1	many	CASSKGSGTNEQFF
17	TRBV27	many	CASSFLVGLRQGETQYF
15	TRBV28	few	CASSLRVPLLNEQFF
16	TRBV2	once	CASGERTGGATGELFF
14	TRBV20-1	-	CSCSGTSGADTQCF
12	TRBV6-1	few	CASGTEIYGYTF
15	TRBV28	-	CASSFYRESNNEQFF
14	TRBV3-1	many	CASSQEPTGTGLYF
14	TRBV7-8	many	CASSGQVSNQPQHF
15	TRBV6-1	many	CASSYSWSGPYEQYF
15	TRBV13	many	CASSPGPPTPDTQYF
16	TRBV12-3/TRBV12-4	few	CASSLDVRGSSYGYTF
15	TRBV28	-	CASSPPGRPLEILFF
13	TRBV7-7	many	CASSLKAVDTQYF
17	TRBV2	many	CASSEIGLAGGTDTQYF
15	TRBV28	many	CASSYTSGVYNEQFF
15	TRBV2	many	CASIKDRTGGGELFF
15	TRBV25-1	-	CASKEGFSGANVLTF
12	TRBV12-3/TRBV12-4	many	CASSLAFYGYTF
14	TRBV7-9	many	CASSLRVGSYEQYF
14	TRBV25-1	-	CASTNNENRVEQYF
13	TRBV18	many	CASSPVQSYEQYF
15	TRBV28	many	CASSLGGEMGQPQHF
14	TRBV18	many	CASSPGTYNSPLHF
13	TRBV2	-	CASIAGGCNEQFF
13	TRBV7-2	many	CASSLPGPYEQYF